One and the same sample provided the 27 T cell receptor beta chains below, sequenced in a study of early T cells in non-severe SARS-CoV-2 infection. TCRdb independently ran MiXCR on the 5' RACE reads; one entry per CDR3 protein. The sample gives roughly 56,000 distinct CDR3 sequences, roughly 13% of which show up once; approximately 9.6% is in the top ten. The sample consisted of whole blood. The receptors were gathered from an adult who was a healthcare worker with PCR-confirmed SARS-CoV-2 infection or an uninfected control (not recorded which).

This clonotype was seen ten or more times. The gene calls are TRBV7-8 and TRBJ1-2; 7 nucleotides align to TRBD1. J lost 8 bases, V lost 4 bases, and 13 bases had no gene match. Germline CDR1 is SGHVS and CDR2 is FQNEAQ. The length of the CDR3 is 15 residues. CDR3 coding DNA: TGTGCCAGCAGCTCCACCTTGACAGGGACGGGAGGCTACACCTTC. It encodes CASSSTLTGTGGYTF.

The chain carries TRBV7-8 and TRBJ1-6; no clear D gene. This CDR3 contains 14 residues. The V gene lost 3 bases and the J gene lost 1 base, with 4 bases spanning the gap. Germline V CDR1 and CDR2: SGHVS, FQNEAQ. CDR3 in amino acids: CASSLVSYNSPLHF. The CDR3 nucleotides are TGTGCCAGCAGCTTGGTATCCTATAATTCACCCCTCCACTTT.

This clonotype was observed at least ten times. This chain joins TRBV5-1 and TRBJ1-1; D call uncertain. The CDR3 extends over 14 amino acids. Trimming left V 7 bases short and J 1 base short, with 14 bases between. Germline loops: CDR1 SGHRS, CDR2 YFSETQ. The CDR3 loop is CASAARWGNTEAFF. The CDR3 DNA sequence: TGCGCCAGCGCGGCGAGGTGGGGGAACACTGAAGCTTTCTTT.

This clonotype occurred a few times. DNA of the CDR3: TGTGCCAGCAGCGAGGGACAGGGACGAGGCGAGCAGTACTTC. This gives the protein CASSEGQGRGEQYF. The rearrangement uses TRBV5-4 and TRBJ2-7; 9 nucleotides line up with TRBD1. The germline CDR1 and CDR2 sequences are SGHNT and YYREEE (reference sequence). The length of the CDR3 is 14 residues. J was trimmed by 6 bases and V by 4 bases; bases with no gene match: 8.

In its sample, this clonotype was seen a few times. The junction shows a germline mismatch at one end, possibly a read error. V gene TRBV7-9 combines with J gene TRBJ1-1, with D possibly being TRBD1 (5 bases). Germline lookup yields CDR1 SEHNR and CDR2 FQNEAQ (reference sequence). CDR3 length: 15 amino acids. The CDR3 is CASSLRARVNSEAFF. CDR3 coding DNA: TGTGCCAGCAGCCTCCGGGCCAGGGTGAACAGTGAAGCTTTCTTT.

The chain employs TRBV29-1 and TRBJ1-6; D unclear. V was trimmed by 2 bases and J by 11 bases, leaving 1 base between them. The germline V gene encodes CDR1 SQVTM and CDR2 ANQGSEA. CDR3 length equals 9 residues. The CDR3 region has the DNA TGCAGCGTTGAAACACCCCTCCACTTT. This sequence encodes CSVETPLHF.

This clonotype has just a few counts. J is TRBJ2-1 and V is TRBV11-2, with 15 positions matching TRBD2. This CDR3 comprises 15 residues. Germline V gene sequence: CDR1 SGHAT, CDR2 FQNNGV. V trimming: 4 bases; J trimming: 7 bases; junction bases outside the gene matches: 2. The DNA for the CDR3 is TGTGCCAGCAGCTGGACTAGCGGGGGGGCAAATGAGCAGTTCTTC. It encodes CASSWTSGGANEQFF.

This clonotype has at least ten counts. The V and J genes are TRBV28 and TRBJ2-7; no reliable D call. Germline assignment: CDR1 MDHEN and CDR2 SYDVKM. V lost 3 bases to trimming and J lost 2 bases, with 8 bases between them. This CDR3 has 13 residues. CDR3 bases: TGTGCCAGCAGTTTCATAGGGCCCTACGAGCAGTACTTC. This sequence encodes CASSFIGPYEQYF. Full variable domain (outside the CDR3, taken from reference TRBV28 and TRBJ2-7): DVKVTQSSRYLVKRTGEKVFLECVQDMDHENMFWYRQDPGLGLRLIYFSYDVKMKEKGDIPEGYSVSREKKERFSLILESASTNQTSMYLCASSFIGPYEQYFGPGTRLTVT.

This clonotype was seen at least ten times. The gene calls are TRBV20-1 and TRBJ2-1; D perhaps matches TRBD2 (5 bases). V was shortened by 3 bases and J by 5 bases, with 20 bases between the two germline ends. The CDR3 spans 16 residues. The germline V gene has CDR1 DFQATT and CDR2 SNEGSKA (reference sequence). The CDR3 nucleotides read TGCAGTGCTAGGTTTGCCGAGCGGAACGCAAACAATGAGCAGTTCTTC. It translates to CSARFAERNANNEQFF.

In nucleotides, the CDR3 is TGTGCCAGCAGTCCGGACAGGGCCGGCTACACCTTC. As protein: CASSPDRAGYTF. This chain connects TRBV27 to TRBJ1-2, with 8 bases identical to TRBD1. Trimming removed 5 bases from V and 8 bases from J; junction bases left unmatched: 4. This CDR3 is built from 12 residues. CDR1 and CDR2 (germline): MNHEY, SMNVEV (reference sequence).

This clonotype was seen more than once but under ten times. This chain uses TRBV11-2 with TRBJ2-3; D tentatively fits TRBD1 or TRBD2 (5 bases each). Germline V lookup: CDR1 SGHAT, CDR2 FQNNGV. V dropped 3 bases and J dropped 2 bases, with 12 bases sitting between them. The CDR3 is made up of 15 amino acids. CDR3 in DNA: TGTGCCAGCAGCTTCGGGACGGATTACACAGATACGCAGTATTTT. Translation: CASSFGTDYTDTQYF. Together with reference TRBV11-2 and TRBJ2-3, the CDR3 gives the full variable domain: EAGVAQSPRYKIIEKRQSVAFWCNPISGHATLYWYQQILGQGPKLLIQFQNNGVVDDSQLPKDRFSAERLKGVDSTLKIQPAKLEDSAVYLCASSFGTDYTDTQYFGPGTRLTVL.

This clonotype was seen at least ten times. V gene TRBV27 combines with J gene TRBJ1-6; D call uncertain. Trimming removed 3 bases from V and 0 bases from J, with 9 bases in between. This CDR3 region has 16 residues. Germline V gene data show CDR1 as MNHEY and CDR2 as SMNVEV (reference sequence). The DNA for the CDR3 is TGTGCCAGCAGTTTTAAGGCAAGCTCCTATAATTCACCCCTCCACTTT. It encodes CASSFKASSYNSPLHF.

This clonotype occurred a few times. J is TRBJ2-1 and V is TRBV4-2; 9 positions match TRBD2. CDR1 is LGHNA, CDR2 YNFKEQ, per germline. Trimming removed 4 bases from V and 2 bases from J; junction bases left unmatched: 9. CDR3 length: 17 residues. Here the CDR3 DNA reads TGTGCCAGCAGCCCTTCGGGAGCGGGAGGCCCCTACAATGAGCAGTTCTTC. Protein sequence: CASSPSGAGGPYNEQFF.

This sequence joins TRBV28 and TRBJ1-4; maybe TRBD1 (5 bases). Germline lookup yields CDR1 MDHEN and CDR2 SYDVKM. The CDR3 is made up of 11 amino acids. V shed 11 bases and J shed 7 bases, with 11 bases lying between them. CDR3 sequence (DNA): TGTGCCTGGGGGAGGGGTGAAAAACTGTTTTTT. It yields the protein CAWGRGEKLFF.

Only a few counts were recorded for this clonotype. The gene calls are TRBV12-3 or TRBV12-4 and TRBJ2-1; the D is unclear. The CDR3 spans 15 residues. V lost 6 bases to trimming and J lost 8 bases, with 20 bases between them. The CDR3 DNA follows: TGTGCCAGCAGCCCACGGGCTAGGAGTAGGGATGAGCAGTTCTTC. Translation: CASSPRARSRDEQFF.

This clonotype was counted many times. The rearrangement uses TRBV7-6 and TRBJ2-7; D gene uncertain. V lost 1 base, J lost 4 bases, and 8 bases lay in between. Germline CDR1 SGHVS, CDR2 FNYEAQ. This CDR3 contains 13 residues. CDR3 residues: CASSLEGLYEQYF. The CDR3 region has the DNA TGTGCCAGCAGCTTAGAGGGATTGTACGAGCAGTACTTC.

This clonotype was counted ten times or more. This chain links TRBV7-2 with TRBJ2-1, with no clear D. CDR1 is SGHTA and CDR2 is FQGNSA in the germline V gene. V lost 4 bases to trimming and J lost 8 bases, with 12 bases between them. This CDR3 contains 13 residues. The CDR3 DNA follows: TGTGCCAGCAGCTATCAGTGGGCCCATGAGCAGTTCTTC. Translation gives CASSYQWAHEQFF.

This clonotype was detected ten times or more. V usage is TRBV11-2 and J usage is TRBJ2-7, with a weak D call TRBD2 (6 bases). The V and J ends lost 5 bases and 5 bases respectively, with 22 bases between them. This CDR3 comprises 16 residues. The V gene's germline CDR1 is SGHAT and CDR2 FQNNGV. The chain's CDR3 is CASSPRRLANPNEQYF. The CDR3 DNA reads TGTGCCAGCAGCCCCAGGCGGCTAGCGAACCCTAACGAGCAGTACTTC.

This clonotype was seen repeatedly, ten times or more. The V call is TRBV20-1, the J call TRBJ1-1; D possibly corresponds to TRBD1 (5 bases). CDR3 length: 15 amino acids. V shed 8 bases and J shed 5 bases, with 24 bases lying between them. The germline V gene has CDR1 DFQATT and CDR2 SNEGSKA (reference sequence). This CDR3 is CSPYPRVGVGTEAFF. The CDR3 DNA sequence: TGCAGTCCCTACCCCCGGGTAGGGGTGGGGACTGAAGCTTTCTTT.

This clonotype came up many times. V is TRBV3-1 and J is TRBJ1-2; TRBD1 matches 9 bases. The CDR3 covers 16 residues. The junction had 11 bases not matched to a gene; V was cut back by 4 bases and J by 5 bases. CDR1 is LGHDT and CDR2 is YNNKEL in the germline V gene (reference sequence). DNA for the CDR3: TGTGCCAGCAGCCTCGCTGGTAGGGGACAGGGTTATGGCTACACCTTC. Its translation: CASSLAGRGQGYGYTF.

V gene TRBV7-9 combines with J gene TRBJ2-7, with a weak D call TRBD1 (6 bases). Germline lookup yields CDR1 SEHNR and CDR2 FQNEAQ (reference sequence). CDR3 length: 13 amino acids. The ends were cut back, 2 bases at V and 5 bases at J, with 10 bases in the middle. In DNA, the CDR3 is TGTGCCAGCAGCTTACAGGGGCGGAACGAGCAGTACTTC. The encoded protein is CASSLQGRNEQYF.

This clonotype occurred many times. The chain links TRBV29-1 to TRBJ1-1, with D possibly TRBD1 on 5 matching bases. Germline V gene data show CDR1 as SQVTM and CDR2 as ANQGSEA. Trimming took 6 bases from V and 0 from J, leaving 11 bases between them. This CDR3 is built from 13 residues. The chain's CDR3 is CSVQGQMNTEAFF. As DNA, the CDR3 is TGCAGCGTCCAAGGACAAATGAACACTGAAGCTTTCTTT.

This clonotype came up many times. The genes are TRBV19 and TRBJ2-1; D ambiguous. CDR3 length equals 10 residues. Deletions cut 5 bases from V and 8 bases from J, with 4 bases between. Germline CDR1 and CDR2: LNHDA and SQIVND (reference sequence). The CDR3 DNA follows: TGTGCCAGTAGTGGCGATGAGCAGTTCTTC. Residues: CASSGDEQFF.

The CDR3 region has the DNA TGTGTCAGCAGCAAGCCCAGGACTAGCAATCGCTGGGTAGACTTC. Amino acids: CVSSKPRTSNRWVDF. This chain joins TRBV21-1 and TRBJ2-5; the DNA was not compared with TRBD2, the D call given in the table. TRBV21-1 is a listed pseudogene. The CDR3 totals 15 residues.

The chain carries TRBV15 and TRBJ2-1; no definite D call. The CDR3 has 15 residues. Between the trimmed V and J ends, which lost 2 bases and 1 base, there was a span of 9 bases. Germline assignment: CDR1 LNHNV and CDR2 YYDKDF (reference sequence). The CDR3 coding sequence is TGTGCCACCAGCAGATCTGGTGGGTCCTACAATGAGCAGTTCTTC. The encoded protein is CATSRSGGSYNEQFF.

This clonotype appeared a few times. V usage is TRBV25-1 and J usage is TRBJ2-7, with 9 bases fitting TRBD1. The length of the CDR3 is 15 residues. Losses at the gene ends were 2 bases for V and 9 bases for J; bases not matched to a gene: 11. Germline CDR1 MGHDK, CDR2 SYGVNS. In nucleotides, the CDR3 is TGTGCCAGCAGTGAACCCCGGACAGGGGACGGGCGGCAGTACTTC. It specifies CASSEPRTGDGRQYF.

DNA for the CDR3: TGTGCCAGCTCAACACAGGGGGCGCGGGAGCAGTACTTC. Translated, it gives CASSTQGAREQYF. The chain combines TRBV18 with TRBJ2-7; 9 bases agree with TRBD1. V lost 5 bases, J lost 7 bases, and 6 bases stayed unmatched. Germline CDR1 KGHSH, CDR2 LQKENI. This CDR3 contains 13 residues.